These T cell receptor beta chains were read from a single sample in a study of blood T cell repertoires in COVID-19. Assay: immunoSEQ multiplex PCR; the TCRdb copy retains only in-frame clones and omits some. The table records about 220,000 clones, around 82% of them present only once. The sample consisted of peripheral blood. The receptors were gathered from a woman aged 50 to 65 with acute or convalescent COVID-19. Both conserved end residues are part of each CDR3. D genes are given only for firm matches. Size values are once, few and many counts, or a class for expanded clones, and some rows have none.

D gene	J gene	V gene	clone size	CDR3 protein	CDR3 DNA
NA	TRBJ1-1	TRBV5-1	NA	CASSPPGTNTEAFF	TGCGCCAGCAGCCCTCCAGGGACAAACACTGAAGCTTTCTTT
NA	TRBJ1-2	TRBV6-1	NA	CASSEQGQRGYTF	TGTGCCAGCAGTGAACAGGGACAACGTGGCTACACCTTC
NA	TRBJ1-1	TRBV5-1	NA	CASSLMPGTEAFF	TGCGCCAGCAGCCTAATGCCGGGGACTGAAGCTTTCTTT
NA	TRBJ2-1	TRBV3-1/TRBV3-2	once	CASSHHSWETSYNEQFF	TGTGCCAGCAGCCACCATTCATGGGAGACATCCTACAATGAGCAGTTCTTC
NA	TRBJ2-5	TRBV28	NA	CASALTGDGAETQYF	TGTGCCAGCGCCCTCACGGGGGATGGGGCAGAGACCCAGTACTTC
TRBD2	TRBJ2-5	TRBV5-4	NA	CASSGTLAGLGETQYF	TGTGCCAGCAGCGGGACACTAGCGGGTCTGGGAGAGACCCAGTACTTC
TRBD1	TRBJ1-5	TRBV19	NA	CASRLNRGINQPQHF	TGTGCCAGTAGATTAAACAGGGGAATCAATCAGCCCCAGCATTTT
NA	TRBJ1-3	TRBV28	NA	CASSFVGGDGQGSGNTIYF	TGTGCCAGCAGTTTCGTGGGGGGAGACGGGCAGGGAAGTGGAAACACCATATATTTT
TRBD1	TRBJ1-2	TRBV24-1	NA	CATSDHDRAWGYTF	TGTGCCACCAGTGACCACGACAGGGCTTGGGGCTACACCTTC
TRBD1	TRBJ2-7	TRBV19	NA	CASSARDRDLEQYF	TGTGCCAGTAGTGCCCGGGACAGGGATCTTGAGCAGTACTTC
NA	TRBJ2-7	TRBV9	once	CASSVRDSSSYEQYF	TGTGCCAGCAGCGTCCGGGACTCGAGCTCCTACGAGCAGTACTTC
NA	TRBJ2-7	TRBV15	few	CATSREPSASSYEQYF	TGTGCCACCAGCAGAGAGCCTAGCGCTAGCTCCTACGAGCAGTACTTC
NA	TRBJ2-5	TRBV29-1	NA	CSVVVQAQETQYF	TGCAGCGTTGTAGTACAGGCACAAGAGACCCAGTACTTC
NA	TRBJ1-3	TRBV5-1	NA	CASSPGGGEGSGNTIYF	TGCGCCAGCAGCCCGGGAGGAGGGGAAGGATCTGGAAACACCATATATTTT
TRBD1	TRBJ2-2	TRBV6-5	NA	CASRGQGATGELFF	TGTGCCAGCAGGGGACAGGGGGCGACCGGGGAGCTGTTTTTT
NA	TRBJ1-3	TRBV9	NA	CASSVDGNAGNTIYF	TGTGCCAGCAGCGTAGACGGTAATGCTGGAAACACCATATATTTT
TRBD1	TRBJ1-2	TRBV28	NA	CASRRPPGQGEYGYTF	TGTGCCAGCAGGCGTCCTCCGGGACAGGGAGAATATGGCTACACCTTC
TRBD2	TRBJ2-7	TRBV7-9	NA	CASSLSGNEQYF	TGTGCCAGCAGCTTAAGCGGGAACGAGCAGTACTTC
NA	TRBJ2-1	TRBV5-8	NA	CASSPGTKRASYNEQFF	TGTGCCAGCAGCCCCGGTACAAAGCGGGCCTCCTACAATGAGCAGTTCTTC
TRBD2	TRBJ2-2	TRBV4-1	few	CASSQDETSVGTGELFF	TGCGCCAGCAGCCAAGACGAGACTAGCGTAGGGACCGGGGAGCTGTTTTTT
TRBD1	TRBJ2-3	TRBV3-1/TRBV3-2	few	CASSPGQTSTDTQYF	TGTGCCAGCAGCCCGGGACAGACTAGCACAGATACGCAGTATTTT
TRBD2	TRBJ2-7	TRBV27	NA	CASSALSLARRSTYEQYF	TGTGCCAGCAGTGCCCTCTCACTAGCGCGAAGGTCGACCTACGAGCAGTACTTC
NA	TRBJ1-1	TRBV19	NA	CASSISNTEAFF	TGTGCCAGTAGTATCTCGAACACTGAAGCTTTCTTT
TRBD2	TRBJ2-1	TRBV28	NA	CASSFSGRDYNEQFF	TGTGCCAGCAGTTTTTCCGGGAGGGATTACAATGAGCAGTTCTTC
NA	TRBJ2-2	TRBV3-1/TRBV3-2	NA	CASSRGPVLGELFF	TGTGCCAGCAGCCGGGGCCCAGTTTTAGGGGAGCTGTTTTTT
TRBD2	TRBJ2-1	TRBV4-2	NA	CASTQAGGMDNEQFF	TGTGCCAGCACCCAAGCGGGAGGCATGGACAATGAGCAGTTCTTC
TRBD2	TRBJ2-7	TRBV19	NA	CASSTGTSGSREQYF	TGTGCCAGTAGTACCGGGACTAGCGGGAGTCGAGAGCAGTACTTC
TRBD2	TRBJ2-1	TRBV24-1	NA	CATEREGSSYNEQFF	TGTGCCACTGAGCGGGAGGGTAGCTCCTACAATGAGCAGTTCTTC
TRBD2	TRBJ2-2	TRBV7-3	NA	CASSQKGLAGSTGELFF	TGTGCCAGCAGCCAAAAGGGACTAGCGGGGAGCACCGGGGAGCTGTTTTTT
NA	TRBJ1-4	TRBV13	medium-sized	CASSLAWAGKNEKLFF	TGTGCCAGCAGCTTAGCATGGGCAGGAAAAAATGAAAAACTGTTTTTT
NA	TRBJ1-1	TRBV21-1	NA	CASSKATGAIRNTEAFF	TGTGCCAGCAGCAAAGCTACAGGGGCTATTCGGAACACTGAAGCTTTCTTT
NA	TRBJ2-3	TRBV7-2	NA	CASSSGIRTDTQYF	TGTGCCAGCAGCTCAGGAATCCGAACAGATACGCAGTATTTT
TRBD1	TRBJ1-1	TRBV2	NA	CASSRQGAMNTEAFF	TGTGCCAGCAGTCGACAGGGGGCCATGAACACTGAAGCTTTCTTT
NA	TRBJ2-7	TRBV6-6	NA	CASSYDRGEYEQYF	TGTGCCAGCAGTTACGACAGAGGTGAATACGAGCAGTACTTC